This TCR beta chain was identified in a study of cytomegalovirus exposure and HLA in healthy donors listed by TCRdb under 2017. Background for the entire study: An earlier analysis of approximately 640 of the donors reported approximately 290 Gb of sequence data and 100 million to 130 million unique TCR beta sequences from roughly 200 million T cells. An early release covering just under 650 HLA-typed donors comprised approximately 290 gigabases of sequencing data and 85 million to 100 million unique TCR sequences. An earlier analysis of 450 to 750 of the donors used high-throughput TCR beta sequencing to judge whether each TCR beta V gene segment behaved as functional or pseudogenic. On average, roughly 250,000 unique TCR beta nucleotide sequences were sequenced per donor among a few hundred genotyped donors of the cohort, with about 17% of those sequences being non-productive. A later genetic analysis used genome-wide SNP genotypes for about 65% of the roughly 700 donors, treating that subset as a discovery cohort. A separate validation cohort of roughly 120 different subjects was used in addition to the approximately 670-subject first cohort. Using immunosequencing, the study profiled T cell repertoires from roughly 650 subjects and related those repertoires to cytomegalovirus serostatus. All discovery cohort repertoires had been generated on a single sequencing platform. To predict cytomegalovirus infection status, the study combined high-throughput TCR immunosequencing, statistical association of individual TCRs with disease status, and machine learning. In a later analysis, previously published TCR beta repertoires from 550 to 700 donors were re-analyzed and high-resolution HLA genotyping was added so that TCR occurrence patterns could be studied. Of the roughly 400 genotyped donors, roughly 80% were placed in the genetic ancestry cluster associated with self-reported Caucasian donors. The study aimed to test whether signatures of past pathogen exposure could be identified by cataloging public T cell receptors. A handful of DR-DQ haplotypes were handled as single units for association and clustering because linkage in the cohort was strong. Donor age, sex, ethnicity and CMV serostatus were compiled together with the repertoire data. The number of donors typed differed by locus, with roughly 629-640 for A, B, C, DRB1 and DQB1, around 500 for DQA1, some 570 for DPA1, and some 450 for DPB1. The later analysis used no new phenotypic data to find candidate immune exposures, relying instead on TCR beta sequences and their occurrence across donors. Class I and class II HLA loci were covered by the typing at four-digit resolution.

Study-level results and caveats: In an earlier analysis of 587 of the donors, most TCR beta V segments appeared in productive rearrangements about 87% or about 30% of the time, broadly matching IMGT annotations. About 17 rarely observed V segments, including chromosome 9 orphons, were excluded from the earlier analysis of a few hundred of the donors because counts were too low. Immune exposure information for the cohort was limited to CMV serostatus. Presence/absence analyses assumed roughly uniform sequencing depth across donors, an assumption that may not hold. The authors suggested that the approach could potentially be generalized to other disease states and immunological phenotypes. In a later analysis, most CMV-associated TCR beta chains were found to appear HLA-restricted, with HLA associations seemingly driven largely by CMV exposure. A later analysis found that HLA-associated TCR beta chains were more clonally expanded and had lower generation probabilities than equally common non-associated chains. Some IMGT-functional V segments, including TRBV6-2 and TRBV6-3, could not be distinguished by the 87-base-pair reads and were therefore excluded. Several of the top co-occurrence clusters appeared to be linked to parvovirus B19, influenza, CMV and Epstein-Barr virus, according to a later analysis. While some public TCRs were present in many individuals, most TCR sequences turned up only very rarely across donors. Because HLA typing was missing for some donors at each locus, association tests included only the typed subset. The sequencing pipeline was judged likely to have produced a cluster of highly shared sequence variants as a technical artifact. According to a later analysis, TCR association rates differed among HLA loci, with DRB1 alleles showing the most associated TCRs and HLA-C alleles showing the fewest. The study listed 150 to 200 TCR beta chains as associated with cytomegalovirus. Only TCR beta chains were sequenced in this cohort, and the absence of alpha or paired-chain data limited detectable features. In a later analysis, 16,951 TCR beta sequences were associated with specific HLA alleles at a false discovery rate of 0.05. A later genetic analysis associated a missense DCLRE1C variant with V-gene and J-gene trimming of TCR beta chains, and an independent cohort replicated the association. A few of the identified cytomegalovirus-associated TCR beta chains were confirmed in vitro to be specific for cytomegalovirus antigens. A further reported finding was that TCR beta sequences accurately predicted the HLA-A and HLA-B alleles for most subjects in the first cohort. Correlated functional status among segregating V segments might be attributable to linkage disequilibrium, but an unknown experimental factor could not be ruled out. In a later genetic analysis, fewer N-insertions in productive TCRs were reported among donors in an Asian-associated ancestry cluster than the approximately 710-donor mean. Assigning TCR associations to individual alleles was difficult when HLA alleles, especially DR and DQ, strongly co-occurred. The classifier was reported to diagnose cytomegalovirus status with high specificity and sensitivity in both the original and validation cohorts.

In total, approximately 610 healthy bone marrow donors made up the cohort. At the time of sampling, all cohort members were nominally healthy, though unrecorded immune exposures were likely present. The donor was CMV seronegative and was included in the group of over 300 seronegative cohort members. Each donor provided a peripheral blood sample, and peripheral blood mononuclear cells were used for TCR beta sequencing. The Qiagen DNeasy Blood Extraction Kit was used to extract genomic DNA from the blood cell samples. With respect to this clone: The antigen it binds to is not known.

V drops 3 bases and J drops 3 bases, leaving 30 bases in between. From the germline V gene (reference sequence), CDR1 is PRHDT and CDR2 is FYEKMQ. The CDR3 numbers 20 residues from cysteine through phenylalanine. Solely the CDR3 DNA is kept, with 60 bases framed from the first base. Libraries were made using the immunoSEQ multiplex PCR assay. For the multiplex PCR, a mixture combining 60 forward primers for TCR Vbeta segments and 13 reverse primers for TCR Jbeta segments was used. Amplification of the CDR3 region of rearranged TCR beta genes was performed with a multiplex PCR assay on genomic DNA. Amplified TCR beta libraries were sequenced as 87-base-pair reads on the Illumina HiSeq System. The source study handled its data this way. Across the 640 or so repertoires, a later analysis counted roughly 84 million unique TCR beta chains, 9.5 million to 12 million of which were shared by at least two donors. Raw reads were error-corrected and collapsed into unique sequences with a nearest-neighbor algorithm that merged closely related sequences to remove PCR and sequencing errors. CDR3 sequences were aligned to IMGT reference sequences to assign V, D and J gene segments. Each retained sequence needed at least a six-nucleotide match to both a V gene segment and a J gene segment. Rearrangements were called productive when the CDR3 lacked stop codons and stayed in frame with V and J; all others were non-productive. CDR3 was defined according to IMGT convention as the region running from the second conserved V-encoded cysteine to the conserved J-encoded phenylalanine. The earlier analysis of about 560 of the donors excluded any sequence lacking an unambiguous match to a single V gene segment. In an earlier analysis of 450 to 700 of the donors, V segments were called functional above 56.7% productive rearrangements and were called segregating when the between-donor standard deviation exceeded 5%. A statistical classification framework was built for diagnosing cytomegalovirus status from the catalog of TCR beta chain sequences. In a later analysis, V and J genes were assigned by comparing TCR nucleotide sequences against IMGT/GENE-DB human TR gene sequences. In a later analysis, CDR3 sequences and most-parsimonious VDJ recombination scenarios were assigned using the TCRdist pipeline. In a later analysis, every TCR beta chain was defined by the combination of its CDR3 amino acid sequence and its V-gene family, and reads without a unique V-gene family were dropped. As a way to deal with suspected cross-contamination and a sequencing artifact, a later analysis dropped 450 to 600 nucleotide sequences that were highly shared and had low generation probability. For each public chain, a later analysis derived a clonal expansion index from normalized ranks of inferred template counts within each repertoire. A later analysis computed generation probabilities with a VDJ recombination model fitted to out-of-frame rearrangements, and checked the results against IGoR. In a later analysis, hypergeometric tests were used to score TCR-TCR, TCR-HLA and TCR-CMV co-occurrence, with a repertoire-size bias correction applied to TCR pairs. In a later analysis, false discovery rates were estimated by permuting HLA or CMV assignments 20 times. In a later analysis, co-occurring TCRs were grouped using DBSCAN, with TCRdist sequence similarity added in when clustering inside HLA-allele-positive subsets. For co-occurrence clustering, repertoires with fewer than 30,000 or more than 120,000 public chains were excluded, along with about five repertoires with anomalous nucleotide sharing. Here the immuneACCESS table is served through TCRdb, limited to in-frame sequences with V and J called. Missing clones are a known gap in these copies; in checked studies unresolved V genes cover under half, and the rest lacks a known reason. V, J and clone size reflect that table, while D and trimming were determined from the DNA. This sample's table lists roughly 110,000 clones. Roughly 3.7% of the sample is held by the ten biggest clonotypes.

The chain employs TRBV13 and TRBJ2-7; D gene: possibly TRBD1, on 6 matching bases. This TCR came from a man aged 25-45 years in good health and CMV-seronegative. The sequencing sample was made of PBMCs. The nucleotides read TGTGCCAGCAGCTTGGGGTTGCAGGGGCCTGCCCCAACCCTAGACTACGAGCAGTACTTC. It translates as CASSLGLQGPAPTLDYEQYF.